These 22 T cell receptor beta chains were sequenced from one sample in a study of T cell responses to AZD1222 COVID-19 vaccine. Here immunoSEQ multiplex PCR was the method, and the copy in TCRdb shows in-frame clones only, minus some. The sample records 150,000 to 200,000 clones, 80% to 90% being singletons. The sample was peripheral blood, taken 28 days after the second dose of the MenACWY control vaccine. The receptors here all came from an adult who received the MenACWY meningococcal vaccine as a control.

This clone was recorded once. The rearrangement links TRBV10-3 to TRBJ2-3; a possible D gene is TRBD1 (6 bases). Germline lookup yields CDR1 ENHRY and CDR2 SYGVKD. Trimming took 6 bases from V and 5 from J, leaving 12 bases between them. This CDR3 is 13 amino acids long. CDR3 protein: CAIRAGDQDTQYF. The CDR3 nucleotides are TGTGCCATCAGAGCAGGGGACCAAGATACGCAGTATTTT.

The rearrangement links TRBV28 to TRBJ2-7; D assignment may be TRBD1 or TRBD2 (7 bases each). V lost 10 bases, J lost 4 bases, and 17 bases lay in between. The CDR3 is 13 amino acids. Germline values: CDR1 MDHEN, CDR2 SYDVKM. This chain's CDR3 is CAIKRQGGYEQYF. Written as DNA, the CDR3 is TGTGCCATAAAAAGACAGGGAGGGTACGAGCAGTACTTC.

The chain employs TRBV2 and TRBJ2-7; 8 bases map to TRBD2. V lost 8 bases to trimming and J lost 5 bases; unmatched junction nucleotides: 14. The CDR3 is made up of 15 amino acids. Per the germline V gene, CDR1 is SNHLY and CDR2 is FYNNEI. CDR3 bases: TGTGCCAGCGGGGCGGGGGGCTATAGTGTCCACGAGCAGTACTTC. This gives the protein CASGAGGYSVHEQYF.

This clone was found a few times. The genes are TRBV7-8 and TRBJ2-2; TRBD2 matches 10 bases. Germline V gives CDR1 SGHVS, CDR2 FQNEAQ. This CDR3 comprises 17 residues. V lost 5 bases to trimming and J lost 4 bases; unmatched junction nucleotides: 10. The CDR3 region is CASSPYSGRSGTGELFF. CDR3 nucleotide sequence: TGTGCCAGCAGCCCTTATAGCGGGAGGTCGGGCACCGGGGAGCTGTTTTTT.

This chain joins TRBV12-5 and TRBJ2-1, with TRBD2 identical over 14 bases. Germline loops: CDR1 LGHNT, CDR2 FRNRAP. This CDR3 is 16 amino acids long. With V trimmed by 3 bases and J by 8 bases, 6 bases remained unmatched. CDR3 amino acids: CASGFLGTSGRDEQFF. DNA for the CDR3: TGTGCTAGTGGTTTCCTGGGGACTAGCGGGAGAGATGAGCAGTTCTTC.

This rearrangement joins TRBV27 to TRBJ2-7, with TRBD2 matching 11 bases. Trimming removed 3 bases from V and 4 bases from J; junction bases left unmatched: 8. The CDR3 has 16 amino acids. Germline V gene lookup returns CDR1 MNHEY and CDR2 SMNVEV (reference sequence). CDR3 coding DNA: TGTGCCAGCAGTTTTTTTAGCGGGAGGGCCACTTACGAGCAGTACTTC. This sequence encodes CASSFFSGRATYEQYF.

This chain uses TRBV7-8 with TRBJ2-5; a weak D match, TRBD2 (5 bases). Trimming stripped 5 bases from V and 2 bases from J, with 21 bases between. This CDR3 contains 17 residues. CDR1 and CDR2 from the germline V gene are SGHVS and FQNEAQ. The CDR3 loop reads CASSTTLAPDHQETQYF. CDR3 DNA: TGTGCCAGCAGCACAACGCTAGCCCCGGACCATCAAGAGACCCAGTACTTC.

The chain combines TRBV4-2 with TRBJ2-1; TRBD2 aligns across 11 bases. CDR1 and CDR2 from the germline V gene are LGHNA and YNFKEQ. The V and J ends lost 2 bases and 0 bases, in that order; junction bases with no gene match: 6. The CDR3 contains 18 residues. Written as DNA, the CDR3 is TGTGCCAGCAGCCAATATATAGCGGGAGGGTACTCCTACAATGAGCAGTTCTTC. Its translation: CASSQYIAGGYSYNEQFF.

This clone appeared a single time. The V and J genes are TRBV18 and TRBJ2-1; 14 nucleotides match TRBD2. There are 15 residues in the CDR3. J gave up 8 bases and V 6 bases, and 6 bases lay outside the gene matches. Germline loops: CDR1 KGHSH, CDR2 LQKENI. CDR3 in DNA: TGTGCCAGCTCCGGGACTAGCGGGAGTCGCGATGAGCAGTTCTTC. Its protein is CASSGTSGSRDEQFF.

This chain joins TRBV28 and TRBJ1-2; 7 nucleotides match TRBD1. With V trimmed by 3 bases and J by 11 bases, 6 bases remained unmatched. The germline V gene has CDR1 MDHEN and CDR2 SYDVKM. CDR3 size: 12 residues. The CDR3 spells CASSFFPGQYTF. CDR3 nucleotides: TGTGCCAGCAGTTTTTTTCCGGGACAGTACACCTTC.

The rearrangement joins TRBV7-9 to TRBJ2-7, with D possibly being TRBD2 (6 bases). CDR1 is SEHNR, CDR2 FQNEAQ, per germline (reference sequence). The CDR3 contains 13 residues. The V end was cut by 6 bases, the J end by 2 bases, with 11 bases between. In DNA form, the CDR3 reads TGTGCCAGCAGGCGGGACGCGACCTACGAGCAGTACTTC. This translates into CASRRDATYEQYF. Variable domain in full (rest from reference TRBV7-9 and TRBJ2-7): DTGVSQNPRHKITKRGQNVTFRCDPISEHNRLYWYRQTLGQGPEFLTYFQNEAQLEKSRLLSDRFSAERPKGSFSTLEIQRTEQGDSAMYLCASRRDATYEQYFGPGTRLTVT.

V is TRBV28 and J is TRBJ1-2; D is possibly TRBD1 (6 bases). The germline gives CDR1 MDHEN, CDR2 SYDVKM. V lost 5 bases and J lost 4, with 23 bases in between. The length of the CDR3 is 17 residues. This chain's CDR3 is CASSPQRTDSRSYGYTF. The DNA of the CDR3 is TGTGCCAGCAGTCCCCAGAGGACAGATTCCAGGAGCTATGGCTACACCTTC.

The gene calls are TRBV6-5 and TRBJ1-5, with TRBD1 matching over 8 bases. Per the germline V gene, CDR1 is MNHEY and CDR2 is SVGAGI. The CDR3 is 12 residues long. Trimming removed 6 bases from V and 7 bases from J; junction bases left unmatched: 2. The CDR3 loop reads CASSGQGQPQHF. The CDR3 DNA follows: TGTGCCAGCAGCGGACAGGGCCAGCCCCAGCATTTT.

J is TRBJ1-3 and V is TRBV30; unclear D gene. Germline V gene data show CDR1 as GTSNPN and CDR2 as SVGIG (reference sequence). The V end lost 2 bases, the J end lost 1 base, and 0 bases lay between the germline ends. This CDR3 region has 11 residues. DNA of the CDR3: TGTGCCTGGAGTTCTGGAAACACCATATATTTT. Its protein is CAWSSGNTIYF. The full variable domain, rest sourced from reference TRBV30 and TRBJ1-3, is SQTIHQWPATLVQPVGSPLSLECTVEGTSNPNLYWYRQAAGRGLQLLFYSVGIGQISSEVPQNLSASRPQDRQFILSSKKLLLSDSGFYLCAWSSGNTIYFGEGSWLTVV.

The chain recombines TRBV7-3 with TRBJ2-5; 10 nucleotides line up with TRBD1. The CDR3 loop spans 15 amino acids. Looked up from germline, CDR1 is SGHTA and CDR2 is FQGTGA. The J segment lost 4 bases and the V segment lost 4 bases, leaving 6 bases of the junction unmatched. The CDR3 region has the DNA TGTGCCAGCAGCTCCCGGACAGGGGGAGTAGAGACCCAGTACTTC. It translates to CASSSRTGGVETQYF.

This CDR3 reads CAIQFGGRNQPQHF. CDR3 in DNA: TGTGCCATCCAGTTCGGGGGACGGAATCAGCCCCAGCATTTT. The chain is built from TRBV28 and TRBJ1-5, with D possibly TRBD1 on 5 matching bases. Trimming left V 10 bases short and J 4 bases short, with 17 bases between. This CDR3 region has 14 residues. CDR1 MDHEN and CDR2 SYDVKM come from the germline V gene.

The chain uses TRBV6-4 and TRBJ2-3; D call uncertain. The germline V gene has CDR1 MRHNA and CDR2 SNTAGT. This CDR3 contains 16 residues. Trimming took 4 bases from V and 4 from J, leaving 18 bases between them. The CDR3 DNA sequence: TGTGCCAGCAGTGGCCCCTGGCTAGAGAGTGCAGATACGCAGTATTTT. This translates into CASSGPWLESADTQYF.

The count of this clone is one. V is TRBV10-1 and J is TRBJ2-7, with TRBD2 matching 9 bases. The CDR3 loop spans 14 amino acids. In germline, CDR1 is WNHNN, CDR2 SYGVQD (reference sequence). The J segment lost 3 bases and the V segment lost 2 bases, leaving 2 bases of the junction unmatched. The CDR3 protein is CASSEGLANYEQYF. The CDR3 DNA is TGCGCCAGCAGTGAGGGACTAGCGAACTACGAGCAGTACTTC.

This chain uses TRBV2 with TRBJ1-1; D not resolved. The V gene lost 10 bases and the J gene lost 4 bases, with 16 bases spanning the gap. This CDR3 region has 13 residues. Germline CDR1 reads SNHLY; CDR2 reads FYNNEI. The CDR3 region is CATQLLGGTEAFF. The CDR3, as DNA: TGTGCCACCCAACTGCTGGGAGGCACTGAAGCTTTCTTT. The complete variable domain, with remaining parts taken from reference TRBV2 and TRBJ1-1, reads EPEVTQTPSHQVTQMGQEVILRCVPISNHLYFYWYRQILGQKVEFLVSFYNNEISEKSEIFDDQFSVERPDGSNFTLKIRSTKLEDSAMYFCATQLLGGTEAFFGQGTRLTVV.

The chain recombines TRBV7-2 with TRBJ2-5, with TRBD2 matching 11 bases. The CDR3 loop spans 18 amino acids. Germline V CDR1 and CDR2: SGHTA, FQGNSA. J gave up 4 bases and V 2 bases, and 12 bases lay outside the gene matches. As DNA, the CDR3 is TGTGCCAGCAGCTTAAGCTTCTTAGCGGGAGGGCCGATAGAGACCCAGTACTTC. As protein: CASSLSFLAGGPIETQYF. The full variable domain, completed using reference TRBV7-2 and TRBJ2-5, is GAGVSQSPSNKVTEKGKDVELRCDPISGHTALYWYRQSLGQGLEFLIYFQGNSAPDKSGLPSDRFSAERTGGSVSTLTIQRTQQEDSAVYLCASSLSFLAGGPIETQYFGPGTRLLVL.

V gene TRBV30 combines with J gene TRBJ1-2; D is uncertain. The CDR3 covers 15 residues. Germline CDR1 reads GTSNPN; CDR2 reads SVGIG (reference sequence). V was clipped by 4 bases and J by 5 bases, with 20 bases between them. The CDR3 DNA follows: TGTGCCTGGACCCCTAGGGTGGCGGTGGTTTATGGCTACACCTTC. As protein: CAWTPRVAVVYGYTF.

The chain is built from TRBV7-2 and TRBJ2-2, with 7 bases that match TRBD1. The CDR3 consists of 16 residues. V trimming: 5 bases; J trimming: 7 bases; junction bases outside the gene matches: 13. CDR1 SGHTA and CDR2 FQGNSA come from the germline V gene. CDR3 in DNA: TGTGCCAGCAGCCAACTACAACAGGGGAGCGGCGGGGAGCTGTTTTTT. Translation gives CASSQLQQGSGGELFF.